This T cell receptor (beta chain) was identified in a study of blood T cells in healthy people across ages. The study, taken as a whole, reports: In long-lived donors, naive CD4+ cell counts and diversity exceeded those of aged donors. Strongly correlated with naive T cell percentage was TCR beta diversity.

The second PCR ran roughly 7 to 11 cycles with a sample-barcoded 5' primer and J-beta primers. TCRdb re-called the 5' RACE reads with MiXCR, one entry per CDR3 protein. Counted here are some 940,000 distinct CDR3 sequences, about 29% occurring once; the ten biggest clones make up about 9.4%. This clonotype has ten or more counts. Its antigen is not identified. Germline V gene sequence: CDR1 SGHNT, CDR2 YYREEE (reference sequence). This CDR3 spans 14 amino acids. The ends were cut back, 0 bases at V and 0 bases at J, with 7 bases in the middle. Extraction yielded at least 5 micrograms of total RNA per sample. The sample was also linked to a second study, of T cells of mothers and their children.

What was sequenced was blood. The source is a woman between 35 and 50 years old in good health. V and J are TRBV5-4 and TRBJ2-7; D unclear. DNA of the CDR3: TGTGCCAGCAGCTTGGCCCAATTCTCCTACGAGCAGTACTTC. It codes for CASSLAQFSYEQYF.